Below, one T cell receptor beta chain is given with its context. What it binds is not known. The data belong to a study of shared clonotypes between healthy human individuals. Study-level points and caveats: Specimens sampled were limited to blood, with tissue repertoires likely differing.

Germline lookup yields CDR1 SGHVS and CDR2 FNYEAQ. CDR3 length: 13 amino acids. Trimming shortened V by 4 bases and J by 4 bases, and 7 bases separated the two germline ends. Profiled with immunoSEQ multiplex PCR; TCRdb holds only in-frame clones, not every one. Among 2 million to 2.5 million clones, more than 85% were seen once, and the ten largest hold more than 1.5%. Naivety among CD8 cells was defined by CD45RO negativity and positive CCR7 selection, thereby excluding terminally differentiated effector memory CD45RA+ cells. This TCR derives from a man aged 18 to 30 in good health. Some clones in this sample may be carry-over from other donors' samples. The V call is TRBV7-6, the J call TRBJ2-2, with D possibly matching TRBD1 (6 bases). The material sequenced was naive CD8+ T cells from PBMCs. The CDR3 nucleotides are TGTGCCAGCAGCTACAGGGCCACCGGGGAGCTGTTTTTT. It specifies CASSYRATGELFF.